Listed below are T cell receptor beta chains from one sample, sequenced in a study of human T cells and chemical hapten exposure. One entry per CDR3 protein results from TCRdb running MiXCR on the RACE reads. The table lists more than 250,000 distinct CDR3 sequences, approximately 7.5% of them singletons. The sample here was whole blood, taken in connection with sensitization to the hapten diphenylcyclopropenone (DPC). The receptor set was obtained from a man between 18 and 29 years old with alopecia areata. Some clones in this sample may be carry-over from other donors' samples. Both conserved end residues are part of each CDR3. Each record gives: J gene, clone size, D gene, V gene, CDR3 protein, CDR3 DNA. A D gene is named only where the DNA matches it firmly. Expanded clones are given a class, and other clones once, few, many or no size at all.

TRBJ2-1 many . TRBV7-2 CASSFQDYSYNEQFF TGTGCCAGCAGCTTCCAGGACTACTCCTACAATGAGCAGTTCTTC
TRBJ1-2 . TRBD1 TRBV7-9 CASIDDRANYGYTF TGTGCCAGCATCGACGACAGGGCCAACTATGGCTACACCTTC
TRBJ2-4 many . TRBV6-5 CASSQGSAKNIQYF TGTGCCAGCAGCCAGGGTTCGGCCAAAAACATTCAGTACTTC
TRBJ1-2 few . TRBV27 CASSLFAVSTNGYTF TGTGCCAGCAGTTTATTTGCAGTCTCTACGAATGGCTACACCTTC
TRBJ1-6 many . TRBV4-3 CASSQVPVLNSPLHF TGCGCCAGCAGCCAAGTGCCAGTACTTAATTCACCCCTCCACTTT
TRBJ1-1 few . TRBV9 CASSPSGEINTEAFF TGTGCCAGCAGCCCGAGCGGAGAGATTAACACTGAAGCTTTCTTT
TRBJ1-1 few TRBD1 TRBV5-5 CASSSTGESVAFF TGTGCCAGCAGCTCGACAGGGGAGTCCGTAGCTTTCTTT
TRBJ1-5 . TRBD1 TRBV2 CASHLDRGGQPQHF TGTGCCAGCCATCTGGACAGGGGCGGACAGCCCCAGCATTTT
TRBJ2-4 few TRBD1 TRBV7-8 CASSKGQGANIQYF TGTGCCAGCAGCAAGGGACAGGGGGCAAACATTCAGTACTTC
TRBJ2-4 . . TRBV6-2/TRBV6-3 CASASHGVRAKNIQYF TGTGCCAGCGCATCTCACGGGGTCAGAGCCAAAAACATTCAGTACTTC
TRBJ2-5 few TRBD1 TRBV11-2 CASSPDSDRVYQETQYF TGTGCCAGCAGCCCCGACTCCGACAGGGTGTACCAAGAGACCCAGTACTTC
TRBJ1-1 few . TRBV4-3 CASSQFGGDEAFF TGCGCCAGCAGCCAATTTGGGGGCGATGAAGCTTTCTTT
TRBJ1-5 few . TRBV5-6 CASSDRRTAPAHQPQHF TGTGCCAGCAGCGATAGGCGGACTGCCCCGGCCCATCAGCCCCAGCATTTT
TRBJ2-7 few . TRBV6-2/TRBV6-3 CASSYRDGSSYEQYF TGTGCCAGCAGTTACCGGGACGGCTCTTCCTACGAGCAGTACTTC
TRBJ2-1 few . TRBV7-3 CASSLKDARGDEQFF TGTGCCAGCAGCTTAAAAGATGCGAGAGGGGATGAGCAGTTCTTC
TRBJ2-7 . . TRBV7-9 CASTLKTGGPYEQYF TGTGCCAGCACCCTCAAGACGGGGGGCCCCTACGAGCAGTACTTC
TRBJ1-6 many . TRBV4-3 CASSQDTKAARAPLHF TGCGCCAGCAGCCAAGATACTAAGGCAGCACGAGCACCCCTCCACTTT
TRBJ1-1 . TRBD1 TRBV20-1 CSASLLIGDSTEAFF TGCAGTGCTAGCTTACTCATCGGGGACAGCACTGAAGCTTTCTTT
TRBJ1-6 few TRBD1 TRBV7-2 CASSPRGRNSPLHF TGTGCCAGCAGCCCCAGGGGGAGGAATTCACCCCTCCACTTT
TRBJ1-2 . . TRBV11-1 CASSFGGWQNYGYTF TGTGCCAGCAGCTTTGGGGGTTGGCAGAACTATGGCTACACCTTC
TRBJ1-1 many . TRBV12-3/TRBV12-4 CASTLEGANTEAFF TGTGCCAGCACCCTAGAGGGTGCGAACACTGAAGCTTTCTTT
TRBJ2-3 . . TRBV20-1 CSASGATDTQYF TGCAGTGCTAGCGGGGCCACAGATACGCAGTATTTT
TRBJ1-1 . . TRBV13 CASSLDDPQLQYTEAFF TGTGCCAGCAGCTTAGACGATCCACAGCTTCAGTACACTGAAGCTTTCTTT
TRBJ1-5 many . TRBV2 CASLGQLTLNQPQHF TGTGCCAGCCTTGGACAGCTCACACTAAATCAGCCCCAGCATTTT
TRBJ1-3 many . TRBV4-3 CASSPGNGFAGNTIYF TGCGCCAGCAGCCCGGGTAACGGGTTCGCTGGAAACACCATATATTTT
TRBJ1-1 few . TRBV7-9 CASSQVAGAFF TGTGCCAGCAGTCAGGTAGCGGGGGCTTTCTTT
TRBJ2-3 . . TRBV6-5 CASSPLPLNTDTQYF TGTGCCAGCAGTCCCCTCCCGCTAAACACAGATACGCAGTATTTT
TRBJ2-5 many . TRBV6-6 CASSSARGGLYQETQYF TGTGCCAGCAGTTCTGCCAGGGGGGGATTGTACCAAGAGACCCAGTACTTC